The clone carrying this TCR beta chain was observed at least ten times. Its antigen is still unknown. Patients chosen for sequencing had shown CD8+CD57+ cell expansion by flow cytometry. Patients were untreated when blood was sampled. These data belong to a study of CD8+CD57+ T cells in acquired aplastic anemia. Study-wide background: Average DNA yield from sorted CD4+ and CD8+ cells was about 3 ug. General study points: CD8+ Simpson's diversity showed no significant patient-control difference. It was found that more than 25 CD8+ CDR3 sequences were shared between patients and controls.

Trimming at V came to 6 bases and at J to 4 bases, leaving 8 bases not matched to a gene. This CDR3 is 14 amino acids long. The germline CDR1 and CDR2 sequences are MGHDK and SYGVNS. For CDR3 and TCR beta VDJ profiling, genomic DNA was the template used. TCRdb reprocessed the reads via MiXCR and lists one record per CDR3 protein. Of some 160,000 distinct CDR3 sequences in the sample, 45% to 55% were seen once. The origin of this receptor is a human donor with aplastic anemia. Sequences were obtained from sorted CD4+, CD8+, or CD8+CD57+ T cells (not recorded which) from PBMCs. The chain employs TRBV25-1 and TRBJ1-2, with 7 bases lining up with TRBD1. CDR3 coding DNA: TGTGCCAGCAGCAGTCAGGGGGTTGGCTATGGCTACACCTTC. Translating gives CASSSQGVGYGYTF.